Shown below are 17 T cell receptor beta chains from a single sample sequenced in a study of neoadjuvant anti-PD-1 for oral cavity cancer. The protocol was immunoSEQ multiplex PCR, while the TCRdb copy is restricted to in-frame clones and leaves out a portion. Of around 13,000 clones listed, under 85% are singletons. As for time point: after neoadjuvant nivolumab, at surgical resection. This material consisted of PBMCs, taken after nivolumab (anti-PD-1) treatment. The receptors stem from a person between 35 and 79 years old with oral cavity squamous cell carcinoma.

The CDR3 spells CASSDISSGRAEQFF. Here the CDR3 DNA reads TGTGCCAGCAGCGACATATCTAGCGGGAGGGCTGAGCAGTTCTTC. V gene TRBV11-3 combines with J gene TRBJ2-1, with 12 bases matching TRBD2. This CDR3 region has 15 residues. Germline V gene sequence: CDR1 SGHNT, CDR2 YENEEA. With 5 bases clipped from V and 9 bases from J, the junction kept 8 bases outside the gene matches. The whole variable domain, remainder taken from reference TRBV11-3 and TRBJ2-1, is EAGVVQSPRYKIIEKKQPVAFWCNPISGHNTLYWYLQNLGQGPELLIRYENEEAVDDSQLPKDRFSAERLKGVDSTLKIQPAELGDSAVYLCASSDISSGRAEQFFGPGTRLTVL.

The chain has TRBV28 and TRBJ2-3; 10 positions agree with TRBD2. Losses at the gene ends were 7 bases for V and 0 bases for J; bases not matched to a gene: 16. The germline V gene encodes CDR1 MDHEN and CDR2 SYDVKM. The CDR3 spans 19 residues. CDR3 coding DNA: TGTGCCAGCACCAAGGGGTGGCTAGCGGGAGTAACTAGCACAGATACGCAGTATTTT. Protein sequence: CASTKGWLAGVTSTDTQYF.

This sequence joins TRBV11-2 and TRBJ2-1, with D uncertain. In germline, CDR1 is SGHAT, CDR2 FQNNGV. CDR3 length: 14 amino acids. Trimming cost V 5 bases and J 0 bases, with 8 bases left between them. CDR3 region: CASSRPGSYNEQFF. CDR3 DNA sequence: TGTGCCAGCAGCCGTCCGGGCTCCTACAATGAGCAGTTCTTC. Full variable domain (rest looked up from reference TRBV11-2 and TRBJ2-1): EAGVAQSPRYKIIEKRQSVAFWCNPISGHATLYWYQQILGQGPKLLIQFQNNGVVDDSQLPKDRFSAERLKGVDSTLKIQPAKLEDSAVYLCASSRPGSYNEQFFGPGTRLTVL.

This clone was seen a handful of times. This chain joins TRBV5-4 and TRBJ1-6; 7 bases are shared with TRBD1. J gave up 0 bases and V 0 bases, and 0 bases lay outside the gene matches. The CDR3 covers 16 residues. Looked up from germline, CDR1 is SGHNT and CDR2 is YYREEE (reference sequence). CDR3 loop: CASSLAGGSYNSPLHF. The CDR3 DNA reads TGTGCCAGCAGCTTGGCAGGGGGCTCCTATAATTCACCCCTCCACTTT.

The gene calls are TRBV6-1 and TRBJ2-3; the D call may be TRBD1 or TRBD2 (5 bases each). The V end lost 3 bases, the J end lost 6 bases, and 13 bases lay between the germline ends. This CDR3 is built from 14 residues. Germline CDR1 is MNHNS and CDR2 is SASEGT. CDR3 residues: CASSEGEGPDTQYF. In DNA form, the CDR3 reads TGTGCCAGCAGTGAGGGCGAGGGGCCGGATACGCAGTATTTT.

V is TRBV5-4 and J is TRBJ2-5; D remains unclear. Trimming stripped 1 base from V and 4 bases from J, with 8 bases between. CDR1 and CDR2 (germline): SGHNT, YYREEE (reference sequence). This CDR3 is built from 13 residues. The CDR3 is CASSLLPGETQYF. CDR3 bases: TGTGCCAGCAGCTTGTTGCCCGGAGAGACCCAGTACTTC.

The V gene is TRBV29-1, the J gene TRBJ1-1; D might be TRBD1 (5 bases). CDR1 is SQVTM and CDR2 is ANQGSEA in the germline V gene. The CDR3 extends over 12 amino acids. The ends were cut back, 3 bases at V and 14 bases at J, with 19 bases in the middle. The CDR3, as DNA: TGCAGCGTTGATTCGGGACTGGCTTGTTGCTTCTTT. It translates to CSVDSGLACCFF.

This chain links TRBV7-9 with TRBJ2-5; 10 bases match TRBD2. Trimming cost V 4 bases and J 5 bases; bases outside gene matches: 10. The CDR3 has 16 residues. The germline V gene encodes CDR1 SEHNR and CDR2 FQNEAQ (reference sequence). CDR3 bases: TGTGCCAGCAGCTCCGCAGCGGGAGGGCCGGGGGAGACCCAGTACTTC. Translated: CASSSAAGGPGETQYF. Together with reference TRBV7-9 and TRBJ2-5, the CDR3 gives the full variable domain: DTGVSQNPRHKITKRGQNVTFRCDPISEHNRLYWYRQTLGQGPEFLTYFQNEAQLEKSRLLSDRFSAERPKGSFSTLEIQRTEQGDSAMYLCASSSAAGGPGETQYFGPGTRLLVL.

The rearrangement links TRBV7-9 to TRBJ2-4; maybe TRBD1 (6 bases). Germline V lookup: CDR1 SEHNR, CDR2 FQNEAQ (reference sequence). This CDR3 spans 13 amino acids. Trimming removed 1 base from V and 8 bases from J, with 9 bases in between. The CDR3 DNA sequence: TGTGCCAGCAGCTTAGGGACAGCGGACATTCAGTACTTC. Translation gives CASSLGTADIQYF.

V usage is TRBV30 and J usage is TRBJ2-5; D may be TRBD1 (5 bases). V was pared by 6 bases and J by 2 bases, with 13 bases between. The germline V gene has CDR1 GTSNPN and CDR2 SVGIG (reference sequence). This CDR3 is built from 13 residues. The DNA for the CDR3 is TGTGCCTGTGGGCAGGGTAGGCAAGAGACCCAGTACTTC. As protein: CACGQGRQETQYF.

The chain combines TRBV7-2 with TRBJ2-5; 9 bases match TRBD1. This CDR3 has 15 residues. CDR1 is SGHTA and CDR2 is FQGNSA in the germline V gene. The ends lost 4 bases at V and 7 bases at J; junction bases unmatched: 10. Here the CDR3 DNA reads TGTGCCAGCAGCTCACACGGGACAGGGCTAGGGACCCAGTACTTC. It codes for CASSSHGTGLGTQYF.

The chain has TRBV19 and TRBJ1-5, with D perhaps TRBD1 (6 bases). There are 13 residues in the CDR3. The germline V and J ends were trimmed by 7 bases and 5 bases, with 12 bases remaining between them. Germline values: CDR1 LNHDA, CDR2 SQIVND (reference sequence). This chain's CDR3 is CASTQQGDQPQHF. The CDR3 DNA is TGTGCCAGTACGCAACAGGGAGATCAGCCCCAGCATTTT. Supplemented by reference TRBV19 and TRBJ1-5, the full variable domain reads DGGITQSPKYLFRKEGQNVTLSCEQNLNHDAMYWYRQDPGQGLRLIYYSQIVNDFQKGDIAEGYSVSREKKESFPLTVTSAQKNPTAFYLCASTQQGDQPQHFGDGTRLSIL.

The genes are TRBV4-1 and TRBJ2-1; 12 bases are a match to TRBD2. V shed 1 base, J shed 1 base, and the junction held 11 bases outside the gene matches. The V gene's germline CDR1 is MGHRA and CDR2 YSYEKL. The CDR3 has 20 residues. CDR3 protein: CASSQVGLAGGRGSYNEQFF. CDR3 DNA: TGCGCCAGCAGCCAAGTCGGGCTAGCGGGGGGGCGTGGTTCCTACAATGAGCAGTTCTTC.

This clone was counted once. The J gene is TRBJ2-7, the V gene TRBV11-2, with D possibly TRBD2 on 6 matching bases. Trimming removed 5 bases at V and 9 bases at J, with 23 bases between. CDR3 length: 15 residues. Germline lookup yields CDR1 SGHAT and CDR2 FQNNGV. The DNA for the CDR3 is TGTGCCAGCAGCCACAGGAGGGCAGCGGGCTTCGGGCAGTACTTC. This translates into CASSHRRAAGFGQYF.

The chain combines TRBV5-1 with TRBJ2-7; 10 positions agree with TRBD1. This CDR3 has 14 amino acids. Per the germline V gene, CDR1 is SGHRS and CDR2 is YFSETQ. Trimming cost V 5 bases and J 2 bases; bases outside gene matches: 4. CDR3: CASSRDRGAYEQYF. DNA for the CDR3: TGCGCCAGCAGTAGGGACAGGGGTGCCTACGAGCAGTACTTC.

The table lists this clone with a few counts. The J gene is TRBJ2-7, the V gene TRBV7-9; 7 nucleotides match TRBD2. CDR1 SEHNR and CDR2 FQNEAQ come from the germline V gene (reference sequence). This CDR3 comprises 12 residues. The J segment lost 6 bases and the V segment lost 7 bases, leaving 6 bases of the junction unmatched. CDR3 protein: CASTGSGGEQYF. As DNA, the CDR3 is TGTGCCAGCACCGGATCGGGAGGCGAGCAGTACTTC.

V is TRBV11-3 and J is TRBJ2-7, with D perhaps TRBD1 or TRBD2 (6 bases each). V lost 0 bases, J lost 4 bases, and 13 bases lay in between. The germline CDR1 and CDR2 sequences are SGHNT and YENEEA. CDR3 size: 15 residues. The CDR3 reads CASSLEAGDSYEQYF. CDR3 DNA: TGTGCCAGCAGCTTAGAGGCAGGGGACTCTTACGAGCAGTACTTC.